These 5 T cell receptor beta chains were sequenced from one sample in a study of CD8 T cells in Susac syndrome. Reverse transcription of about 0.5 to 1 ug RNA used random hexamers. Via MiXCR, TCRdb re-called the immunoSEQ multiplex PCR reads, giving one row per CDR3 protein. The sample carries roughly 200,000 distinct CDR3 sequences, 90% to 96% recorded once. What was sequenced was CD4+ T cells from PBMCs. The source of these receptors is a human donor with multiple sclerosis.

The chain is built from TRBV5-4 and TRBJ2-3; the match to TRBD2 covers 13 bases. Trimming cost V 4 bases and J 4 bases; bases outside gene matches: 6. The CDR3 contains 16 residues. The V gene's germline CDR1 is SGHNT and CDR2 YYREEE (reference sequence). CDR3 loop: CASSQTSGGNPDTQYF. In nucleotides, the CDR3 is TGTGCCAGCAGCCAGACTAGCGGGGGGAATCCAGATACGCAGTATTTT.

The chain has TRBV5-1 and TRBJ1-4; D ambiguous. Trimming took off 0 bases at V and 0 bases at J, with 6 bases between the two ends. This CDR3 region has 15 residues. Germline loops: CDR1 SGHRS, CDR2 YFSETQ. In DNA form, the CDR3 reads TGCGCCAGCAGCTTGGACGCGTCAACTAATGAAAAACTGTTTTTT. Its translation is CASSLDASTNEKLFF. Variable domain in full (rest from reference TRBV5-1 and TRBJ1-4): KAGVTQTPRYLIKTRGQQVTLSCSPISGHRSVSWYQQTPGQGLQFLFEYFSETQRNKGNFPGRFSGRQFSNSRSEMNVSTLELGDSALYLCASSLDASTNEKLFFGSGTQLSVL.

The gene calls are TRBV20-1 and TRBJ1-2; D might be TRBD1 (6 bases). Trimming removed 6 bases from V and 4 bases from J, with 18 bases in between. The germline V gene encodes CDR1 DFQATT and CDR2 SNEGSKA (reference sequence). This CDR3 has 14 amino acids. This CDR3 reads CSATHRQVFYGYTF. The DNA for the CDR3 is TGCAGTGCCACACATCGACAGGTTTTCTATGGCTACACCTTC.

The chain couples TRBV7-2 to TRBJ2-5, with D possibly being TRBD2 (5 bases). V lost 5 bases and J lost 4, with 14 bases in between. CDR3 length equals 14 residues. Germline assignment: CDR1 SGHTA and CDR2 FQGNSA. CDR3 in amino acids: CASSLLTAGETQYF. The DNA for the CDR3 is TGTGCCAGCAGCCTACTCACCGCGGGAGAGACCCAGTACTTC.

V usage is TRBV3-1 and J usage is TRBJ2-7; maybe TRBD1 (6 bases). This CDR3 is built from 15 residues. Trimming left V 3 bases short and J 5 bases short, with 17 bases between. Germline CDR1 LGHDT, CDR2 YNNKEL (reference sequence). CDR3 sequence reads: CASSQGVSGGDEQYF. The CDR3 DNA reads TGTGCCAGCAGCCAGGGGGTCTCTGGGGGCGACGAGCAGTACTTC.